These 16 T cell receptor beta chains share one sample of origin, sequenced in a study of technical replicates of blood from a handful of donors. Produced via immunoSEQ multiplex PCR; TCRdb's table is partial and in-frame only. Among about 95,000 clones listed, about 95% were seen once. Sequencing was performed on T cells isolated from PBMCs. These receptor sequences come from a human donor in good health.

The J gene is TRBJ1-2, the V gene TRBV7-9; D is ambiguous. V gave up 1 base and J gave up 6 bases, with 18 bases separating them. Germline CDR1 reads SEHNR; CDR2 reads FQNEAQ (reference sequence). The length of the CDR3 is 16 residues. Here the CDR3 reads CASSLGTGSSIHGYTF. The CDR3 bases are TGTGCCAGCAGCTTAGGGACGGGGTCATCAATCCATGGCTACACCTTC. Full variable domain (remainder filled in from reference TRBV7-9 and TRBJ1-2): DTGVSQNPRHKITKRGQNVTFRCDPISEHNRLYWYRQTLGQGPEFLTYFQNEAQLEKSRLLSDRFSAERPKGSFSTLEIQRTEQGDSAMYLCASSLGTGSSIHGYTFGSGTRLTVV.

The chain couples TRBV11-2 to TRBJ1-1; 9 bases are shared with TRBD1. The V segment lost 5 bases and the J segment 10 bases; nucleotides outside the gene matches: 11. The CDR3 consists of 14 residues. Germline values: CDR1 SGHAT, CDR2 FQNNGV. This CDR3 is CASSTLQGALAAFF. The CDR3 DNA is TGTGCCAGCAGCACGTTACAGGGGGCCCTTGCAGCTTTCTTT.

This chain joins TRBV9 and TRBJ2-3; 9 nucleotides match TRBD2. There are 16 residues in the CDR3. Trimming at V came to 0 bases and at J to 5 bases, leaving 7 bases not matched to a gene. The germline V gene has CDR1 SGDLS and CDR2 YYNGEE. This CDR3 is CASSVGVAGVGDTQYF. The CDR3 DNA sequence: TGTGCCAGCAGCGTAGGAGTAGCGGGAGTGGGAGATACGCAGTATTTT. Filled out from reference TRBV9 and TRBJ2-3, the complete variable domain reads DSGVTQTPKHLITATGQRVTLRCSPRSGDLSVYWYQQSLDQGLQFLIQYYNGEERAKGNILERFSAQQFPDLHSELNLSSLELGDSALYFCASSVGVAGVGDTQYFGPGTRLTVL.

J is TRBJ2-3 and V is TRBV28; 8 bases fit TRBD2. Looked up from germline, CDR1 is MDHEN and CDR2 is SYDVKM. J lost 3 bases, V lost 1 base, and 3 bases had no gene match. This CDR3 spans 15 amino acids. CDR3 DNA: TGTGCCAGCAGTTTATTGGCGGGAGGTACAGATACGCAGTATTTT. Translating gives CASSLLAGGTDTQYF.

This clone was found once. The V call is TRBV9, the J call TRBJ2-3, with 10 bases lining up with TRBD2. J gave up 1 base and V 7 bases, and 3 bases lay outside the gene matches. Germline lookup yields CDR1 SGDLS and CDR2 YYNGEE. CDR3 length equals 14 residues. The CDR3 nucleotides are TGTGCCAGCGAGCGGGAGGGTGGCACAGATACGCAGTATTTT. It specifies CASEREGGTDTQYF.

The J gene is TRBJ2-3, the V gene TRBV7-2, with unresolved D. CDR3 length equals 17 residues. Between the trimmed V and J ends, which lost 1 base and 0 bases, there was a span of 14 bases. Germline assignment: CDR1 SGHTA and CDR2 FQGNSA. For the CDR3, the DNA is TGTGCCAGCAGCTTAGTGGTTAGCCACCCTAGCACAGATACGCAGTATTTT. It codes for CASSLVVSHPSTDTQYF. Together with reference TRBV7-2 and TRBJ2-3, the CDR3 gives the full variable domain: GAGVSQSPSNKVTEKGKDVELRCDPISGHTALYWYRQSLGQGLEFLIYFQGNSAPDKSGLPSDRFSAERTGGSVSTLTIQRTQQEDSAVYLCASSLVVSHPSTDTQYFGPGTRLTVL.

The V and J genes are TRBV6-5 and TRBJ2-1, with 8 bases lining up with TRBD2. The CDR3 length is 13 residues. V trimming: 6 bases; J trimming: 4 bases; junction bases outside the gene matches: 2. Germline-derived CDR1 and CDR2 are MNHEY and SVGAGI. In DNA, the CDR3 is TGTGCCAGCAGGGGACTAGGATACAATGAGCAGTTCTTC. This sequence encodes CASRGLGYNEQFF.

The J gene is TRBJ2-3, the V gene TRBV5-1, with D possibly matching TRBD1 (6 bases). From germline, CDR1 is SGHRS and CDR2 YFSETQ. This CDR3 is built from 14 residues. The V end lost 3 bases, the J end lost 2 bases, and 10 bases lay between the germline ends. CDR3 amino acids: CASSSQGYTDTQYF. CDR3 sequence (DNA): TGCGCCAGCAGCTCACAGGGTTACACAGATACGCAGTATTTT.

V gene TRBV19 combines with J gene TRBJ1-2; 8 bases fit TRBD1. V was clipped by 9 bases and J by 5 bases; unmatched bases: 8. The CDR3 has 13 residues. CDR1 is LNHDA, CDR2 SQIVND, per germline (reference sequence). CDR3 bases: TGTGCCAGGCCTCAACAGGGGGTTTATGGCTACACCTTC. It yields the protein CARPQQGVYGYTF.

V is TRBV5-8 and J is TRBJ2-7, with 9 bases aligning to TRBD1. V shed 2 bases, J shed 1 base, and the junction held 4 bases outside the gene matches. The CDR3 runs to 15 residues. Germline V CDR1 and CDR2: SGHTS, YDEGEE. In DNA, the CDR3 is TGTGCCAGCAGCTTCCTCGGGACAGGGTCCTACGAGCAGTACTTC. Residues: CASSFLGTGSYEQYF.

This rearrangement joins TRBV14 to TRBJ1-2, with D hard to call. The V end lost 2 bases, the J end lost 2 bases, and 3 bases lay between the germline ends. This CDR3 has 12 amino acids. Germline-derived CDR1 and CDR2 are SGHDN and FVKESK. CDR3 region: CASSQQNYGYTF. CDR3 in DNA: TGTGCCAGCAGCCAACAGAACTATGGCTACACCTTC.

This chain uses TRBV4-3 with TRBJ2-3, with D perhaps TRBD1 (6 bases). Between the trimmed V and J ends, which lost 1 base and 2 bases, there was a span of 13 bases. CDR3 length: 16 amino acids. Germline CDR1 and CDR2: LGHNA and YSLEER. In DNA, the CDR3 is TGCGCCAGCAGCCAAGTTACGGGACAACCCACAGATACGCAGTATTTT. Its translation: CASSQVTGQPTDTQYF.

The chain has TRBV7-3 and TRBJ2-2; TRBD2 aligns across 8 bases. Germline loops: CDR1 SGHTA, CDR2 FQGTGA. J lost 4 bases, V lost 4 bases, and 8 bases had no gene match. This CDR3 region has 16 residues. The CDR3 protein is CASSYLGREVTGELFF. For the CDR3, the DNA is TGTGCCAGCAGCTACCTAGGGCGGGAGGTCACCGGGGAGCTGTTTTTT.

This rearrangement joins TRBV7-2 to TRBJ1-4; D perhaps matches TRBD1 (6 bases). The CDR3 sequence is 17 residues long. CDR1 is SGHTA, CDR2 FQGNSA, per germline. The germline V and J ends were trimmed by 1 base and 2 bases, with 14 bases remaining between them. The chain's CDR3 is CASSLGLRGTTNEKLFF. Written as DNA, the CDR3 is TGTGCCAGCAGCTTAGGCCTCAGGGGTACCACTAATGAAAAACTGTTTTTT.

The chain recombines TRBV19 with TRBJ1-4, with no clear D. Trimming pared 8 bases from V and 0 bases from J, leaving 10 bases between. The CDR3 has 14 amino acids. Germline loops: CDR1 LNHDA, CDR2 SQIVND (reference sequence). CDR3 region: CASRGGATNEKLFF. CDR3 DNA sequence: TGTGCCAGTCGGGGTGGAGCAACTAATGAAAAACTGTTTTTT.

CDR3 sequence (DNA): TGTGCCAGCAGTTTCCCGGTAAATAGCAATCAGCCCCAGCATTTT. Its protein is CASSFPVNSNQPQHF. The rearrangement joins TRBV27 to TRBJ1-5, with D hard to call. Trimming took off 3 bases at V and 0 bases at J, with 9 bases between the two ends. CDR1 and CDR2 (germline): MNHEY, SMNVEV (reference sequence). This CDR3 spans 15 amino acids.